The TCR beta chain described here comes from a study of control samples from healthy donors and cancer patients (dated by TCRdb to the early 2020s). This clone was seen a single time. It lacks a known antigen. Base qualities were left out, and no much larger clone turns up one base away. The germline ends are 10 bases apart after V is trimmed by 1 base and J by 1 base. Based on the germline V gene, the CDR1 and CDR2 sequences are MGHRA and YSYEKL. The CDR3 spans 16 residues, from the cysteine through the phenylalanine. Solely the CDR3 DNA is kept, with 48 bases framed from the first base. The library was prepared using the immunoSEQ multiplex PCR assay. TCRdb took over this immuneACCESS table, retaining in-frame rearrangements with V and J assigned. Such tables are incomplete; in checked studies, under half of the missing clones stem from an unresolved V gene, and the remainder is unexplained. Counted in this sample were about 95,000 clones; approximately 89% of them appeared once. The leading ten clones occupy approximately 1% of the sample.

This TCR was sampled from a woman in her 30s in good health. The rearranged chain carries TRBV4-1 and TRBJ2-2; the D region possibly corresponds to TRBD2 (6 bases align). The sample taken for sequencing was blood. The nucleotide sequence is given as TGCGCCAGCAGCCAAGGCGGGACTCTGAACACCGGGGAGCTGTTTTTT. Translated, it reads CASSQGGTLNTGELFF.